These 21 T cell receptor beta chains were all obtained from the same sample, sequenced in a study of shared clonotypes between healthy human individuals. The protocol was immunoSEQ multiplex PCR, while the TCRdb copy is restricted to in-frame clones and leaves out a portion. The data hold 450,000 to 500,000 clones, with approximately 82% observed a single time. The specimen was PBMCs. All receptors derive from a woman aged 40 to 49 in good health. Some clones in this sample may be carry-over from other donors' samples.

The chain links TRBV11-3 to TRBJ2-3; unclear D gene. The ends were cut back, 2 bases at V and 3 bases at J, with 6 bases in the middle. CDR3 length equals 13 residues. The germline CDR1 and CDR2 sequences are SGHNT and YENEEA. Here the CDR3 reads CASSLSRTDTQYF. CDR3 coding DNA: TGTGCCAGCAGCTTAAGTCGGACAGATACGCAGTATTTT.

J is TRBJ2-3 and V is TRBV25-1, with D unresolved. Deletions cut 4 bases from V and 0 bases from J, with 8 bases between. CDR1 and CDR2 from the germline V gene are MGHDK and SYGVNS. This CDR3 has 14 amino acids. The DNA for the CDR3 is TGTGCCAGCAGTGGGGCAGTTAGCACAGATACGCAGTATTTT. It yields the protein CASSGAVSTDTQYF.

Only one count was recorded for this clone. J is TRBJ2-5 and V is TRBV5-1, with D maybe TRBD1 (6 bases). CDR3 size: 13 residues. Germline V gene lookup returns CDR1 SGHRS and CDR2 YFSETQ. V dropped 4 bases and J dropped 5 bases, with 12 bases sitting between them. The CDR3: CASSGTGTETQYF. As DNA, the CDR3 is TGCGCCAGCAGCGGTACAGGGACGGAGACCCAGTACTTC.

The gene calls are TRBV9 and TRBJ2-7; the match to TRBD2 covers 8 bases. Losses at the gene ends were 2 bases for V and 2 bases for J; bases not matched to a gene: 3. Germline V gene sequence: CDR1 SGDLS, CDR2 YYNGEE. CDR3 size: 14 residues. CDR3 bases: TGTGCCAGCAGCGTTAGCGGGACTGCCTACGAGCAGTACTTC. Translated: CASSVSGTAYEQYF.

This chain uses TRBV5-1 with TRBJ2-1; maybe TRBD2 (5 bases). CDR3 length: 14 amino acids. V lost 0 bases and J lost 4, with 8 bases in between. Germline assignment: CDR1 SGHRS and CDR2 YFSETQ. The CDR3 DNA reads as TGCGCCAGCAGCTTGGGTCGGGATTACAATGAGCAGTTCTTC. Protein sequence: CASSLGRDYNEQFF.

The chain recombines TRBV6-1 with TRBJ1-1; D uncertain. Trimming removed 1 base at V and 6 bases at J, with 6 bases between. Germline V gives CDR1 MNHNS, CDR2 SASEGT. The CDR3 loop spans 12 amino acids. The CDR3 loop is CASSEGRPEAFF. The CDR3 DNA is TGTGCCAGCAGTGAAGGGAGACCTGAAGCTTTCTTT.

The chain combines TRBV7-2 with TRBJ2-7; possibly TRBD2 for D (7 bases). The CDR3 covers 15 residues. Trimming cost V 5 bases and J 5 bases, with 19 bases left between them. CDR1 and CDR2 from the germline V gene are SGHTA and FQGNSA. DNA for the CDR3: TGTGCCAGCAGCCCCAGTTGGGGCGGGGGCCACGAGCAGTACTTC. Amino acid sequence: CASSPSWGGGHEQYF.

This clone was found a few times. V gene TRBV19 combines with J gene TRBJ1-5; unclear D gene. V lost 4 bases and J lost 6, with 10 bases in between. Germline V gene lookup returns CDR1 LNHDA and CDR2 SQIVND (reference sequence). CDR3 size: 13 residues. The CDR3 region is CASSTQSVQPQHF. The CDR3 region has the DNA TGTGCCAGTAGTACCCAGTCGGTTCAGCCCCAGCATTTT.

The CDR3 region has the DNA TGTGCCAGCAGTGTAGCGGGAGTAGCCAAAAACATTCAGTACTTC. Its protein is CASSVAGVAKNIQYF. V is TRBV6-1 and J is TRBJ2-4; TRBD2 matches 9 bases. The V and J ends lost 4 bases and 0 bases, in that order; junction bases with no gene match: 1. CDR1 and CDR2 (germline): MNHNS, SASEGT. This CDR3 has 15 amino acids.

This clone was picked up one time. Compared with germline, one end of the junction differs, possibly owing to a read error. The chain recombines TRBV27 with TRBJ1-5; the D gene is possibly TRBD1 (6 bases). From germline, CDR1 is MNHEY and CDR2 SMNVEV (reference sequence). The CDR3 spans 16 residues. CDR3 sequence reads: CASSLKGGYSNQPQHF. DNA of the CDR3: TGCGCCAGCAGTTTGAAAGGGGGATATAGCAATCAGCCCCAGCATTTT.

The J gene is TRBJ2-5, the V gene TRBV19; D remains ambiguous. The V end was cut by 0 bases, the J end by 2 bases, with 16 bases between. There are 17 residues in the CDR3. Per germline, CDR1 LNHDA and CDR2 SQIVND (reference sequence). CDR3 sequence reads: CASSIDRLGLGQETQYF. The CDR3 bases are TGTGCCAGTAGTATAGACCGCTTGGGCCTAGGGCAAGAGACCCAGTACTTC.

This clone was picked up a small number of times. The chain is built from TRBV2 and TRBJ2-1, with 9 positions matching TRBD2. CDR3 length equals 15 residues. V lost 1 base, J lost 5 bases, and 3 bases stayed unmatched. The germline V gene has CDR1 SNHLY and CDR2 FYNNEI. Written as DNA, the CDR3 is TGTGCCAGCAGTGAAGAGGCTAGCGGGGACAATGAGCAGTTCTTC. Protein: CASSEEASGDNEQFF.

The rearrangement uses TRBV19 and TRBJ1-3; D remains ambiguous. The CDR3 contains 15 residues. CDR1 and CDR2 (germline): LNHDA, SQIVND (reference sequence). The V and J ends lost 5 bases and 4 bases respectively, with 15 bases between them. The CDR3 protein is CASSPPGHWGNTIYF. The CDR3 nucleotides are TGTGCCAGTAGTCCCCCCGGGCATTGGGGAAACACCATATATTTT.

J is TRBJ2-7 and V is TRBV2; TRBD2 matches at 9 bases. The CDR3 has 14 amino acids. Germline V gene data show CDR1 as SNHLY and CDR2 as FYNNEI. Unmatched junction bases numbered 8, after V lost 9 bases and J lost 2 bases. The CDR3 reads CASFGTSRPYEQYF. The CDR3 DNA sequence: TGTGCCAGTTTTGGGACTAGCAGACCCTACGAGCAGTACTTC.

About this clone: At the DNA level, this CDR3 is encoded by other sequences in the same sample as well. The chain carries TRBV5-4 and TRBJ1-2; D is possibly TRBD1 (5 bases). The V and J ends lost 0 bases and 2 bases respectively, with 5 bases between them. This CDR3 is 13 amino acids long. Germline V gives CDR1 SGHNT, CDR2 YYREEE (reference sequence). DNA for the CDR3: TGTGCCAGCAGCTTGGGACAGAACTATGGCTACACCTTC. Protein: CASSLGQNYGYTF. Variable domain in full (rest from reference TRBV5-4 and TRBJ1-2): ETGVTQSPTHLIKTRGQQVTLRCSSQSGHNTVSWYQQALGQGPQFIFQYYREEENGRGNFPPRFSGLQFPNYSSELNVNALELDDSALYLCASSLGQNYGYTFGSGTRLTVV.

Only one count was recorded for this clone. The chain links TRBV7-2 to TRBJ2-3; D gene ambiguous. Trimming removed 2 bases from V and 0 bases from J, with 9 bases in between. The CDR3 totals 15 residues. The V gene's germline CDR1 is SGHTA and CDR2 FQGNSA. CDR3 residues: CASSLTRQSTDTQYF. The CDR3 bases are TGTGCCAGCAGCTTAACGCGACAAAGCACAGATACGCAGTATTTT.

The chain uses TRBV19 and TRBJ2-1; D uncertain. CDR1 is LNHDA and CDR2 is SQIVND in the germline V gene (reference sequence). Deletions cut 3 bases from V and 7 bases from J, with 4 bases between. The CDR3 runs to 11 residues. DNA for the CDR3: TGTGCCAGTAGTATTTGGAATGAGCAGTTCTTC. Its translation: CASSIWNEQFF.

This clone was counted only a few times. This sequence joins TRBV2 and TRBJ2-3; D might be TRBD2 (5 bases). The germline gives CDR1 SNHLY, CDR2 FYNNEI. V was clipped by 3 bases and J by 1 base, with 14 bases between them. The CDR3 loop spans 16 amino acids. The chain's CDR3 is CASSDSLGLGTDTQYF. CDR3 bases: TGTGCCAGCAGTGACTCCCTCGGACTCGGCACAGATACGCAGTATTTT.

V and J are TRBV2 and TRBJ2-5; 9 nucleotides match TRBD2. Germline V gene data show CDR1 as SNHLY and CDR2 as FYNNEI. The CDR3 sequence is 15 residues long. J was trimmed by 5 bases and V by 3 bases; bases with no gene match: 7. The CDR3 sequence: CASSDSGRPQETQYF. The DNA for the CDR3 is TGTGCCAGCAGTGACAGCGGGAGGCCCCAGGAGACCCAGTACTTC.

The chain recombines TRBV28 with TRBJ2-7; 9 bases map to TRBD2. Germline V gene data show CDR1 as MDHEN and CDR2 as SYDVKM. The CDR3 extends over 15 amino acids. V dropped 3 bases and J dropped 2; count of bases not matched to a gene: 5. In DNA form, the CDR3 reads TGTGCCAGCAGTTTGCCCGGCGGGAGGGCCTACGAGCAGTACTTC. This sequence encodes CASSLPGGRAYEQYF.

This chain connects TRBV30 to TRBJ2-1, with 9 bases that match TRBD2. This CDR3 is built from 15 residues. J lost 4 bases, V lost 3 bases, and 7 bases had no gene match. The germline V gene encodes CDR1 GTSNPN and CDR2 SVGIG (reference sequence). The CDR3 coding sequence is TGTGCCTGGAGGTGGGGCGGGAGGGGGTACAATGAGCAGTTCTTC. It encodes CAWRWGGRGYNEQFF.